This TCR beta chain originates from a study of OX40 agonist ivuxolimab in advanced cancers. Study in general: Patients assigned to dose escalation were diagnosed with hepatocellular carcinoma, melanoma, renal cell or head and neck cancer. Study results and caveats: Among T cells, CD8+ cells averaged more expanded clones than CD4+ cells.

Concerning this clone itself: What it binds is not known.

Only in-frame clones appear in the TCRdb table, and some are missing; sequencing was by immunoSEQ multiplex PCR. Counted here are around 80,000 clones, about 80% occurring once; the ten biggest clones make up 6.6%. The germline V gene encodes CDR1 MNHEY and CDR2 SVGAGI. J lost 6 bases, V lost 7 bases, and 13 bases had no gene match. This CDR3 is 15 amino acids long. The rearrangement uses TRBV6-5 and TRBJ2-7; 9 bases align to TRBD2. The clonotype originates from an adult with an advanced solid tumor such as melanoma, head and neck, liver or kidney cancer. Sample: CD4+ or CD8+ T cells sorted from blood, taken in a trial of the OX40 agonist ivuxolimab. Here the CDR3 DNA reads TGTGCCAGCAAACTGACGGGACTAGCCACGGCCGAGCAGTACTTC. The encoded protein is CASKLTGLATAEQYF.